This T cell receptor beta chain stems from a study of cytomegalovirus exposure and HLA in healthy donors. Study at large: Researchers previously reported finding roughly 120 million unique TCR beta sequences from 170 million or so T cells. Study-level findings and limits: The authors judged a highly shared variant cluster likely a sequencing artifact. In vitro, three CMV-associated chains proved specific for CMV antigens.

Both 60 Vbeta primers and 13 Jbeta primers went into the PCR. Libraries were prepared by immunoSEQ multiplex PCR; TCRdb keeps only in-frame clonotypes and omits some of them. The table includes 79,000 or so clones, roughly three quarters detected once. About this clone: Its antigen is currently unknown.

V was clipped by 7 bases and J by 7 bases; unmatched bases: 9. Germline CDR1 reads SNHLY; CDR2 reads FYNNEI. The CDR3 covers 15 residues. The TCR originated in a woman aged 40 to 50 in good health and CMV-seropositive. The V gene is TRBV2, the J gene TRBJ2-3; TRBD2 matches at 12 bases. Sequencing input: PBMCs. The CDR3 protein is CASTGTSGGTYTQYF. The CDR3 coding sequence is TGTGCCAGCACTGGTACTAGCGGGGGGACCTATACGCAGTATTTT. The complete variable domain, with remaining parts taken from reference TRBV2 and TRBJ2-3, reads EPEVTQTPSHQVTQMGQEVILRCVPISNHLYFYWYRQILGQKVEFLVSFYNNEISEKSEIFDDQFSVERPDGSNFTLKIRSTKLEDSAMYFCASTGTSGGTYTQYFGPGTRLTVL.